The 15 T cell receptor beta chains presented below share a single source sample, sequenced in a study of identical twins. TCRdb reprocessed the 5' RACE reads via MiXCR and lists one record per CDR3 protein. Among 350,000 to 500,000 distinct CDR3 sequences listed, around a sixth were seen once. The sequenced sample consisted of naive T cells sorted from blood. The receptors originated from a man aged 50-60 years in good health.

The chain has TRBV19 and TRBJ2-7; 7 nucleotides align to TRBD1. This CDR3 region has 15 residues. Per the germline V gene, CDR1 is LNHDA and CDR2 is SQIVND (reference sequence). Losses at the gene ends were 3 bases for V and 2 bases for J; bases not matched to a gene: 7. CDR3 residues: CASSITGEPPYEQYF. CDR3 sequence (DNA): TGTGCCAGTAGTATCACAGGGGAGCCGCCCTACGAGCAGTACTTC.

The chain combines TRBV5-1 with TRBJ2-2; D might be TRBD1 (5 bases). CDR1 and CDR2 (germline): SGHRS, YFSETQ. Trimming removed 0 bases at V and 1 base at J, with 7 bases between. The CDR3 loop spans 15 amino acids. The CDR3 is CASSLGQLNTGELFF. CDR3 nucleotide sequence: TGCGCCAGCAGCTTGGGACAGCTGAACACCGGGGAGCTGTTTTTT.

The chain is built from TRBV20-1 and TRBJ1-1, with TRBD1 as a possible D gene (5 bases). This CDR3 region has 14 residues. The V end was cut by 3 bases, the J end by 5 bases, with 16 bases between. Germline V lookup: CDR1 DFQATT, CDR2 SNEGSKA (reference sequence). The CDR3 is CSARGEAHRTEAFF. CDR3 nucleotide sequence: TGCAGTGCTAGGGGGGAAGCCCACCGGACTGAAGCTTTCTTT.

This clonotype was seen only a few times. V is TRBV5-1 and J is TRBJ2-7; D is possibly TRBD1 (6 bases). The CDR3 spans 14 residues. Germline values: CDR1 SGHRS, CDR2 YFSETQ. The V end was cut by 0 bases, the J end by 3 bases, with 10 bases between. The CDR3 DNA reads TGCGCCAGCAGCTTGGCTGCAGGGGACTACGAGCAGTACTTC. This codes for CASSLAAGDYEQYF.

The chain links TRBV6-1 to TRBJ2-7, with 7 bases aligning to TRBD1. This CDR3 contains 15 residues. The junction had 13 bases not matched to a gene; V was cut back by 5 bases and J by 6 bases. Germline CDR1 reads MNHNS; CDR2 reads SASEGT. Written as DNA, the CDR3 is TGTGCCAGCAGTACACAGGGGAAGGGACGCTCCGAGCAGTACTTC. As protein: CASSTQGKGRSEQYF.

This clonotype was seen at least ten times. The V and J genes are TRBV29-1 and TRBJ2-2; D tentatively reads TRBD1 or TRBD2 (7 bases each). V lost 5 bases and J lost 3, with 13 bases in between. The CDR3 is 14 amino acids. CDR1 SQVTM and CDR2 ANQGSEA come from the germline V gene. Here the CDR3 reads CSVQGGTHTGELFF. CDR3 nucleotide sequence: TGCAGCGTTCAGGGGGGGACACACACCGGGGAGCTGTTTTTT.

V usage is TRBV5-5 and J usage is TRBJ2-7; weak D call: TRBD1 (5 bases). The V gene lost 4 bases and the J gene lost 2 bases, with 16 bases spanning the gap. This CDR3 region has 15 residues. In germline, CDR1 is SGHKS, CDR2 YYEKEE (reference sequence). Here the CDR3 DNA reads TGTGCCAGCAGCCCCGGACAAGTCTGGACCTACGAGCAGTACTTC. Translated, it gives CASSPGQVWTYEQYF.

V usage is TRBV29-1 and J usage is TRBJ1-1; no clear D. The CDR3 sequence is 11 residues long. V was clipped by 1 base and J by 4 bases, with 4 bases between them. CDR1 SQVTM and CDR2 ANQGSEA come from the germline V gene. The DNA for the CDR3 is TGCAGCGTTGAAGTGGGCACTGAAGCTTTCTTT. Amino acid sequence: CSVEVGTEAFF.

The genes are TRBV20-1 and TRBJ1-3, with 8 bases lining up with TRBD1. The CDR3 has 13 amino acids. CDR1 and CDR2 from the germline V gene are DFQATT and SNEGSKA (reference sequence). J was trimmed by 5 bases and V by 5 bases; bases with no gene match: 5. The CDR3: CSAPGQGRNTIYF. CDR3 sequence (DNA): TGCAGTGCTCCTGGACAGGGCCGAAACACCATATATTTT.

This clonotype was observed a handful of times. This chain uses TRBV5-1 with TRBJ2-7; D remains unclear. Looked up from germline, CDR1 is SGHRS and CDR2 is YFSETQ. This CDR3 comprises 14 residues. The V end lost 0 bases, the J end lost 7 bases, and 14 bases lay between the germline ends. CDR3: CASSLAPPRQEQYF. As DNA, the CDR3 is TGCGCCAGCAGCTTGGCTCCTCCCCGTCAGGAGCAGTACTTC.

The table lists this clonotype with a few counts. The chain recombines TRBV7-9 with TRBJ2-4; maybe TRBD1 (7 bases). The germline V gene has CDR1 SEHNR and CDR2 FQNEAQ (reference sequence). The CDR3 is 16 amino acids. V was shortened by 4 bases and J by 1 base, with 14 bases between the two germline ends. The CDR3 DNA reads as TGTGCCAGCAGCTCAGCAGGGGGGCCCGCCAAAAACATTCAGTACTTC. This sequence encodes CASSSAGGPAKNIQYF.

This rearrangement joins TRBV11-2 to TRBJ1-3; 9 bases match TRBD1. The CDR3 length is 17 residues. Per the germline V gene, CDR1 is SGHAT and CDR2 is FQNNGV. The J segment lost 2 bases and the V segment lost 1 base, leaving 6 bases of the junction unmatched. The CDR3 DNA reads as TGTGCCAGCAGCTTAGTACCGGGACAGGGAACTGGAAACACCATATATTTT. This sequence encodes CASSLVPGQGTGNTIYF.

About this clonotype: Sequence at one end of the junction differs from germline and may be a read error. J is TRBJ2-3 and V is TRBV20-1, with D possibly being TRBD2 (5 bases). Germline CDR1 is DFQATT and CDR2 is SNEGSKA (reference sequence). The CDR3 covers 14 residues. This CDR3 is CSAREGGPGDTQYF. The CDR3 bases are TGCAGTGCAAGAGAAGGCGGGCCCGGAGATACGCAGTATTTT.

This clonotype was seen only a few times. This sequence joins TRBV4-2 and TRBJ2-3, with 9 bases lining up with TRBD1. Per germline, CDR1 LGHNA and CDR2 YNFKEQ. The CDR3 extends over 15 amino acids. Trimming at V came to 3 bases and at J to 2 bases, leaving 3 bases not matched to a gene. The CDR3 spells CASSHGQGITDTQYF. In DNA, the CDR3 is TGTGCCAGCAGCCACGGACAGGGGATCACAGATACGCAGTATTTT.

The chain combines TRBV7-6 with TRBJ2-5; the D is unclear. The CDR3 consists of 14 residues. The V and J ends lost 5 bases and 3 bases respectively, with 13 bases between them. Germline values: CDR1 SGHVS, CDR2 FNYEAQ. In DNA form, the CDR3 reads TGTGCCAGCAGCCCAAAGCCCCGGGAAGAGACCCAGTACTTC. Amino acid sequence: CASSPKPREETQYF. Together with reference TRBV7-6 and TRBJ2-5, the CDR3 gives the full variable domain: GAGVSQSPRYKVTKRGQDVALRCDPISGHVSLYWYRQALGQGPEFLTYFNYEAQQDKSGLPNDRFSAERPEGSISTLTIQRTEQRDSAMYRCASSPKPREETQYFGPGTRLLVL.